One T cell receptor (beta chain) is described in this entry. This entry comes from a study of blood T cell repertoires in COVID-19. The overall study: Acute and convalescent COVID-19 specimens originated in the United States, Italy and Spain. T cells, B-cell-depleted T cells, or PBMCs provided the cDNA or gDNA that served as material.

Germline loops: CDR1 MGHDK, CDR2 SYGVNS. The ends lost 5 bases at V and 4 bases at J; junction bases unmatched: 2. This CDR3 is 12 amino acids long. Across about two dozen US areas, participants ranged in age from about 18 to 90 years. Recovered status applied to Cohort 3 donors who had two consecutive negative PCRs. It also applied to those with clearance or with symptom resolution. This table comes from immunoSEQ multiplex PCR, and its TCRdb copy is limited to in-frame clones, with some not included. The sample consists of about 300,000 clones, around 90% of them appearing once. Sequencing was done on a sample of PBMCs or T cells enriched from blood (not recorded which). The sequence derives from a woman in her 40s who had recovered from COVID-19. The chain employs TRBV25-1 and TRBJ2-7; 7 bases are shared with TRBD1. DNA for the CDR3: TGTGCCAGCAGTCCACAGGGGTACGAGCAGTACTTC. Translation gives CASSPQGYEQYF.